The 27 T cell receptor beta chains in this list originate from one sample, sequenced in a study of blood T cell repertoires in COVID-19. TCRdb's copy holds only in-frame clones and misses some; the assay was immunoSEQ multiplex PCR. The sample lists 270,000 or so clones, about nine tenths occurring once. Specimen: peripheral blood. Every receptor here comes from a woman aged 40 to 50 who had recovered from COVID-19.

The chain combines TRBV27 with TRBJ1-2; possibly TRBD1 for D (5 bases). The CDR3 runs to 15 residues. Trimming took 6 bases from V and 2 from J, leaving 16 bases between them. Germline CDR1 reads MNHEY; CDR2 reads SMNVEV (reference sequence). The CDR3 loop is CASSLGEGKNYGYTF. As DNA, the CDR3 is TGTGCCAGCAGCCTAGGGGAGGGGAAAAACTATGGCTACACCTTC.

The chain has TRBV11-1 and TRBJ2-2; 8 bases agree with TRBD1. The CDR3 totals 15 residues. Germline V lookup: CDR1 SGHAT, CDR2 FQDESV (reference sequence). J gave up 4 bases and V 5 bases, and 6 bases lay outside the gene matches. CDR3 amino acids: CASSLTGGVTGELFF. The DNA for the CDR3 is TGTGCCAGCAGCCTTACAGGGGGAGTCACCGGGGAGCTGTTTTTT. Supplemented by reference TRBV11-1 and TRBJ2-2, the full variable domain reads EAEVAQSPRYKITEKSQAVAFWCDPISGHATLYWYRQILGQGPELLVQFQDESVVDDSQLPKDRFSAERLKGVDSTLKIQPAELGDSAMYLCASSLTGGVTGELFFGEGSRLTVL.

The chain links TRBV10-3 to TRBJ1-3, with D unclear. Germline CDR1 reads ENHRY; CDR2 reads SYGVKD. The CDR3 covers 13 residues. The V gene lost 1 base and the J gene lost 4 bases, with 5 bases spanning the gap. The CDR3 bases are TGTGCCATCAGTGAGTTGCAGGGAAACACCATATATTTT. It is translated as CAISELQGNTIYF.

The gene calls are TRBV12-3 or TRBV12-4 and TRBJ1-1; weak D call: TRBD1 (5 bases). The CDR3 consists of 13 residues. V lost 7 bases and J 8 bases, leaving 17 bases between the germline ends. CDR3 residues: CASTPISGAEAFF. The DNA of the CDR3 is TGTGCCAGCACCCCAATTAGCGGGGCCGAAGCTTTCTTT.

J is TRBJ2-3 and V is TRBV5-3; TRBD2 aligns across 8 bases. TRBV5-3 is an ORF; its function is uncertain. The CDR3 is 17 residues long. V was clipped by 0 bases and J by 0 bases; unmatched bases: 6. The CDR3 DNA follows: TGTGCCAGAAGCTTGGCAAGTAGCGGGATAAGCACAGATACGCAGTATTTT. Its protein is CARSLASSGISTDTQYF.

The J gene is TRBJ1-2, the V gene TRBV27; the D gene is possibly TRBD1 (5 bases). The CDR3 has 14 residues. Germline CDR1 reads MNHEY; CDR2 reads SMNVEV (reference sequence). V was cut by 5 bases and J by 8 bases, with 18 bases left in between. The CDR3 region has the DNA TGTGCCAGCAGTCGCGGGACGGGCTGGGAGGGCTACACCTTC. Translated, it gives CASSRGTGWEGYTF.

The chain recombines TRBV7-9 with TRBJ2-5; perhaps TRBD1 as D (6 bases). This CDR3 comprises 17 residues. Trimming left V 5 bases short and J 1 base short, with 20 bases between. Germline CDR1 reads SEHNR; CDR2 reads FQNEAQ (reference sequence). Here the CDR3 reads CASSPLGAGALQETQYF. The CDR3 bases are TGTGCCAGCAGCCCCCTAGGGGCAGGGGCCCTCCAAGAGACCCAGTACTTC.

The chain links TRBV3-1 (or the pseudogene TRBV3-2) to TRBJ1-3; D is unclear. Germline assignment: CDR1 LGHDT and CDR2 YNNKEL (reference sequence). V shed 1 base and J shed 0 bases, with 4 bases lying between them. This CDR3 is built from 14 residues. Here the CDR3 reads CASSQAGSGNTIYF. The CDR3, as DNA: TGTGCCAGCAGCCAAGCGGGCTCTGGAAACACCATATATTTT.

The rearrangement links TRBV13 to TRBJ2-7, with D maybe TRBD1 (5 bases). This CDR3 is built from 13 residues. V gave up 5 bases and J gave up 0 bases, with 8 bases separating them. CDR1 is PRHDT and CDR2 is FYEKMQ in the germline V gene (reference sequence). The chain's CDR3 is CASSTRDSYEQYF. CDR3 bases: TGTGCCAGCAGCACCAGGGACTCCTACGAGCAGTACTTC. Variable domain in full (rest from reference TRBV13 and TRBJ2-7): AAGVIQSPRHLIKEKRETATLKCYPIPRHDTVYWYQQGPGQDPQFLISFYEKMQSDKGSIPDRFSAQQFSDYHSELNMSSLELGDSALYFCASSTRDSYEQYFGPGTRLTVT.

V gene TRBV19 combines with J gene TRBJ1-1, with D perhaps TRBD1 (6 bases). In germline, CDR1 is LNHDA, CDR2 SQIVND (reference sequence). V dropped 5 bases and J dropped 1 base, with 20 bases sitting between them. CDR3 length: 17 residues. CDR3 bases: TGTGCCAGTAGTCTCCGGACAGTTAACGAAGAGAACACTGAAGCTTTCTTT. It translates to CASSLRTVNEENTEAFF.

The V gene is TRBV27, the J gene TRBJ2-1; D may be TRBD2 (6 bases). Germline CDR1 MNHEY, CDR2 SMNVEV (reference sequence). Trimming took off 2 bases at V and 7 bases at J, with 15 bases between the two ends. The CDR3 totals 15 residues. In nucleotides, the CDR3 is TGTGCCAGCAGTTTAATAAAGTTTCGGGGGAATGAGCAGTTCTTC. Protein product: CASSLIKFRGNEQFF.

CDR3 residues: CASSLGLAGVVDEQFF. In DNA, the CDR3 is TGTGCCAGCAGCTTGGGCCTAGCGGGAGTCGTGGATGAGCAGTTCTTC. The rearrangement joins TRBV5-5 to TRBJ2-1, with 10 bases aligning to TRBD2. V gave up 0 bases and J gave up 8 bases; unmatched junction bases: 8. There are 16 residues in the CDR3. Germline-derived CDR1 and CDR2 are SGHKS and YYEKEE (reference sequence).

The genes are TRBV3-1 (or the pseudogene TRBV3-2) and TRBJ2-7, with TRBD2 matching 13 bases. The CDR3 is 15 amino acids. Germline values: CDR1 LGHDT, CDR2 YNNKEL (reference sequence). The junction had 9 bases not matched to a gene; V was cut back by 1 base and J by 12 bases. The CDR3 loop reads CASSQAFRTSGSLYF. CDR3 DNA: TGTGCCAGCAGCCAAGCGTTTAGGACTAGCGGGAGTCTGTACTTC.

The V call is TRBV5-6, the J call TRBJ2-3, with 7 bases identical to TRBD2. Germline assignment: CDR1 SGHDT and CDR2 YYEEEE. The CDR3 loop spans 14 amino acids. After removal of 4 bases from V and 6 bases from J, the junction contained 8 bases not matched to a gene. CDR3 in DNA: TGTGCCAGCAGCCTCGGACTAGGATGGGATACGCAGTATTTT. This gives the protein CASSLGLGWDTQYF. Complete variable domain (other parts from reference TRBV5-6 and TRBJ2-3): DAGVTQSPTHLIKTRGQQVTLRCSPKSGHDTVSWYQQALGQGPQFIFQYYEEEERQRGNFPDRFSGHQFPNYSSELNVNALLLGDSALYLCASSLGLGWDTQYFGPGTRLTVL.

The V and J genes are TRBV7-9 and TRBJ2-3, with 8 bases identical to TRBD2. The germline V gene encodes CDR1 SEHNR and CDR2 FQNEAQ (reference sequence). The ends lost 6 bases at V and 0 bases at J; junction bases unmatched: 11. CDR3 size: 17 residues. CDR3 in DNA: TGTGCCAGCAGAAAACGGACTAGCATCTCTAGCACAGATACGCAGTATTTT. This codes for CASRKRTSISSTDTQYF.

The chain couples TRBV11-2 to TRBJ1-3, with 10 bases lining up with TRBD1. In germline, CDR1 is SGHAT, CDR2 FQNNGV. The CDR3 has 16 amino acids. V was clipped by 2 bases and J by 6 bases; unmatched bases: 7. The CDR3 nucleotides read TGTGCCAGCAGCTTACCCCCCGGGACAGGGGCAAACACCATATATTTT. It encodes CASSLPPGTGANTIYF.

The chain couples TRBV7-9 to TRBJ2-7; D perhaps matches TRBD1 (6 bases). The CDR3 covers 16 residues. Trimming cost V 4 bases and J 2 bases, with 18 bases left between them. CDR1 and CDR2 (germline): SEHNR, FQNEAQ (reference sequence). CDR3 sequence (DNA): TGTGCCAGCAGCTCCGCCGTGACCGGGGACACCTACGAGCAGTACTTC. Translated: CASSSAVTGDTYEQYF.

The chain links TRBV30 to TRBJ2-3; perhaps TRBD1 as D (6 bases). The germline V and J ends were trimmed by 0 bases and 0 bases, with 10 bases remaining between them. This CDR3 has 15 amino acids. Germline CDR1 is GTSNPN and CDR2 is SVGIG (reference sequence). The CDR3 loop is CAWSVGQGSTDTQYF. In DNA form, the CDR3 reads TGTGCCTGGAGTGTAGGTCAGGGGAGCACAGATACGCAGTATTTT.

The V and J genes are TRBV4-1 and TRBJ1-1, with D unclear. The germline V gene encodes CDR1 MGHRA and CDR2 YSYEKL. CDR3 length: 16 amino acids. V gave up 1 base and J gave up 4 bases, with 16 bases separating them. The CDR3 reads CASSQGMGRSGTEAFF. The CDR3 nucleotides are TGCGCCAGCAGCCAAGGTATGGGGAGGTCGGGCACTGAAGCTTTCTTT.

The chain carries TRBV11-1 and TRBJ2-5, with 13 bases fitting TRBD2. The germline gives CDR1 SGHAT, CDR2 FQDESV (reference sequence). The CDR3 extends over 15 amino acids. After removal of 4 bases from V and 9 bases from J, the junction contained 8 bases not matched to a gene. The CDR3 region has the DNA TGTGCCAGCAGCTCGGGACTAGCGGGAACCGGGGCCCAGTACTTC. Its translation: CASSSGLAGTGAQYF.

This chain links TRBV5-1 with TRBJ2-3, with D possibly being TRBD2 (5 bases). Germline V gives CDR1 SGHRS, CDR2 YFSETQ. This CDR3 spans 14 amino acids. V was pared by 0 bases and J by 9 bases, with 14 bases between. CDR3 loop: CASSLAGFSETQYF. CDR3 nucleotides: TGCGCCAGCAGCTTGGCCGGATTTAGCGAGACGCAGTATTTT.

The gene calls are TRBV9 and TRBJ1-4; 8 bases align to TRBD1. The CDR3 is 14 amino acids. CDR1 is SGDLS and CDR2 is YYNGEE in the germline V gene. The trim removed 3 bases at V and 5 bases at J, leaving 3 bases unmatched. CDR3 nucleotide sequence: TGTGCCAGCAGCGCCGGGACAGGCAATGAAAAACTGTTTTTT. Its protein is CASSAGTGNEKLFF.

The chain couples TRBV28 to TRBJ2-7; D is ambiguous. CDR3 length: 14 residues. V was trimmed by 8 bases and J by 5 bases, leaving 19 bases between them. Germline CDR1 reads MDHEN; CDR2 reads SYDVKM. CDR3 DNA sequence: TGTGCCAGCCATTCGTCCTCAAAACTCCACGAGCAGTACTTC. This encodes CASHSSSKLHEQYF.

The chain employs TRBV12-3 or TRBV12-4 and TRBJ2-2; tentative D call: TRBD1 (6 bases). V was trimmed by 1 base and J by 7 bases, leaving 7 bases between them. The CDR3 consists of 13 residues. The CDR3 sequence is CASSLGTVGELFF. CDR3 nucleotides: TGTGCCAGCAGTTTAGGGACAGTCGGGGAGCTGTTTTTT.

The V gene is TRBV5-5, the J gene TRBJ1-1, with D possibly matching TRBD1 (6 bases). The CDR3 covers 19 residues. The V end was cut by 0 bases, the J end by 2 bases, with 23 bases between. CDR1 is SGHKS, CDR2 YYEKEE, per germline (reference sequence). CDR3 nucleotide sequence: TGTGCCAGCAGCTTGGAGAGGGCGAGGGGGTCTTGGGGAAACACTGAAGCTTTCTTT. Protein sequence: CASSLERARGSWGNTEAFF.

V is TRBV7-9 and J is TRBJ2-1; 10 bases align to TRBD1. This CDR3 is 15 amino acids long. Unmatched junction bases numbered 4, after V lost 3 bases and J lost 5 bases. Germline loops: CDR1 SEHNR, CDR2 FQNEAQ (reference sequence). This CDR3 reads CASSFRDRGNNEQFF. In DNA, the CDR3 is TGTGCCAGCAGCTTCCGGGACAGGGGTAACAATGAGCAGTTCTTC.

The chain couples TRBV6-2 or TRBV6-3 to TRBJ2-7, with 14 bases matching TRBD2. This CDR3 has 17 residues. J lost 2 bases, V lost 2 bases, and 5 bases had no gene match. The germline CDR1 and CDR2 sequences are MNHEY and SVGEGT. The CDR3 region has the DNA TGTGCCAGCAGTTACGGCGGGACTAGCGGGAGTACCTACGAGCAGTACTTC. Encoded protein: CASSYGGTSGSTYEQYF.